These 28 T cell receptor beta chains originate from one sample sequenced in a study of T cell responses to AZD1222 COVID-19 vaccine. This table comes from immunoSEQ multiplex PCR, and its TCRdb copy is limited to in-frame clones, with some not included. This sample's table has about 140,000 clones. The source material was peripheral blood. Source of these receptors: an adult in good health.

V usage is TRBV11-1 and J usage is TRBJ1-6, with 10 bases lining up with TRBD1. The CDR3 spans 15 residues. The junction had 6 bases not matched to a gene; V was cut back by 4 bases and J by 9 bases. Germline V gives CDR1 SGHAT, CDR2 FQDESV (reference sequence). DNA for the CDR3: TGTGCCAGCAGCTCGACAGGGGGCACGGGTTCACCCCTCCACTTT. Its translation: CASSSTGGTGSPLHF.

J is TRBJ2-1 and V is TRBV10-3; TRBD2 matches at 9 bases. The V segment lost 1 base and the J segment 1 base; nucleotides outside the gene matches: 8. This CDR3 is 18 amino acids long. CDR1 is ENHRY and CDR2 is SYGVKD in the germline V gene. The CDR3 coding sequence is TGTGCCATCAGTGAGTATCCCCCGGCGGGGGGGTCCTACAATGAGCAGTTCTTC. It encodes CAISEYPPAGGSYNEQFF.

The chain has TRBV29-1 and TRBJ2-3, with D perhaps assigned TRBD1 or TRBD2 (6 bases each). The V and J ends lost 7 bases and 2 bases respectively, with 13 bases between them. The CDR3 length is 13 residues. In germline, CDR1 is SQVTM, CDR2 ANQGSEA. The CDR3 sequence is CSASGAYTDTQYF. The CDR3 DNA follows: TGCAGCGCTTCGGGGGCCTACACAGATACGCAGTATTTT.

CDR3 sequence: CASSLVLGGSYEQYF. The CDR3 DNA follows: TGTGCCAGCAGCTTGGTATTAGGGGGCTCCTACGAGCAGTACTTC. The V and J genes are TRBV5-5 and TRBJ2-7, with a weak D call TRBD1 (6 bases). The V end lost 0 bases, the J end lost 0 bases, and 10 bases lay between the germline ends. Germline V gene data show CDR1 as SGHKS and CDR2 as YYEKEE (reference sequence). The CDR3 length is 15 residues.

J is TRBJ2-3 and V is TRBV6-2 or TRBV6-3; perhaps TRBD2 as D (7 bases). Trimming left V 4 bases short and J 4 bases short, with 12 bases between. Germline CDR1 is MNHEY and CDR2 is SVGEGT. The CDR3 is 14 residues long. The CDR3 here is CASSLGGRPDTQYF. The CDR3 DNA sequence: TGTGCCAGCAGTTTGGGGGGGCGCCCAGATACGCAGTATTTT.

The V and J genes are TRBV9 and TRBJ2-1; 14 positions agree with TRBD2. V gave up 3 bases and J gave up 6 bases; unmatched junction bases: 2. From germline, CDR1 is SGDLS and CDR2 YYNGEE. The CDR3 totals 15 residues. The CDR3 region is CASSGGLAGGNEQFF. The CDR3 nucleotides are TGTGCCAGCAGCGGCGGACTAGCGGGGGGCAATGAGCAGTTCTTC.

The chain uses TRBV10-1 and TRBJ1-1, with TRBD1 matching over 7 bases. This CDR3 region has 15 residues. Germline trimming cut 5 bases from V and 1 base from J; bases unmatched to any gene: 7. In germline, CDR1 is WNHNN, CDR2 SYGVQD (reference sequence). The CDR3 loop is CASSRNRGRNTEAFF. The CDR3 region has the DNA TGCGCCAGCAGTAGAAACAGGGGAAGGAACACTGAAGCTTTCTTT.

The chain uses TRBV4-1 and TRBJ1-4; a weak D match, TRBD1 (5 bases). The V end lost 1 base, the J end lost 5 bases, and 17 bases lay between the germline ends. This CDR3 is 17 amino acids long. Per the germline V gene, CDR1 is MGHRA and CDR2 is YSYEKL. CDR3 residues: CASSQAGRRGPNEKLFF. The CDR3 nucleotides are TGCGCCAGCAGCCAAGCGGGGAGAAGGGGTCCAAATGAAAAACTGTTTTTT.

This chain joins TRBV3-1 (or the pseudogene TRBV3-2) and TRBJ1-3; the D is unclear. Trimming pared 1 base from V and 0 bases from J, leaving 7 bases between. This CDR3 spans 15 amino acids. Germline CDR1 reads LGHDT; CDR2 reads YNNKEL (reference sequence). The CDR3 loop reads CASSQGGSSGNTIYF. Here the CDR3 DNA reads TGTGCCAGCAGCCAAGGCGGTAGCTCTGGAAACACCATATATTTT.

This chain uses TRBV9 with TRBJ1-1, with TRBD1 identical over 10 bases. V dropped 0 bases and J dropped 1; count of bases not matched to a gene: 3. The CDR3 runs to 16 residues. Per germline, CDR1 SGDLS and CDR2 YYNGEE. The CDR3 bases are TGTGCCAGCAGCGTAGGACAGGGGGCCGGGAACACTGAAGCTTTCTTT. Its protein is CASSVGQGAGNTEAFF.

The chain employs TRBV5-5 and TRBJ1-1, with 10 bases identical to TRBD1. Germline CDR1 and CDR2: SGHKS and YYEKEE (reference sequence). Trimming cost V 4 bases and J 0 bases; bases outside gene matches: 6. The CDR3 sequence is 16 residues long. CDR3 region: CASSHGQGGLNTEAFF. The CDR3 nucleotides are TGTGCCAGCAGCCACGGACAGGGGGGGTTGAACACTGAAGCTTTCTTT.

The CDR3 nucleotides read TGTGCCAGCAGCCAAGACGGAGCGGGGGGGCATGTAGATACGCAGTATTTT. This sequence encodes CASSQDGAGGHVDTQYF. V gene TRBV3-1 (or the pseudogene TRBV3-2) combines with J gene TRBJ2-3, with 10 bases matching TRBD2. The CDR3 is 17 amino acids. V lost 0 bases to trimming and J lost 5 bases; unmatched junction nucleotides: 8. Germline values: CDR1 LGHDT, CDR2 YNNKEL (reference sequence).

This rearrangement joins TRBV4-2 to TRBJ1-6, with 7 bases fitting TRBD1. CDR3 size: 16 residues. Trimming removed 1 base from V and 2 bases from J; junction bases left unmatched: 2. Germline loops: CDR1 LGHNA, CDR2 YNFKEQ. In nucleotides, the CDR3 is TGTGCCAGCAGCCAAGGGACAGGCGCCTATAATTCACCCCTCCACTTT. Protein product: CASSQGTGAYNSPLHF.

The rearrangement joins TRBV5-1 to TRBJ1-4; TRBD1 matches 10 bases. CDR1 and CDR2 (germline): SGHRS, YFSETQ. Trimming took 4 bases from V and 7 from J; bases not matched to a gene: 10. The CDR3 is 16 residues long. CDR3 DNA sequence: TGCGCCAGCAGCCCTGAGCCCGGACAGGGGGGTGAAAAACTGTTTTTT. Translating gives CASSPEPGQGGEKLFF.

The J gene is TRBJ1-6, the V gene TRBV28; no firm D call. The germline V and J ends were trimmed by 6 bases and 7 bases, with 13 bases remaining between them. The V gene's germline CDR1 is MDHEN and CDR2 SYDVKM. The CDR3 consists of 14 residues. CDR3 nucleotide sequence: TGTGCCAGCAGCCCAACTACGAGAAATTCACCCCTCCACTTT. Amino acid sequence: CASSPTTRNSPLHF.

The rearrangement joins TRBV9 to TRBJ2-1, with a possible D match to TRBD1 (6 bases). V was trimmed by 3 bases and J by 2 bases, leaving 12 bases between them. The CDR3 is 15 residues long. Per germline, CDR1 SGDLS and CDR2 YYNGEE. This CDR3 is CASSEAQGPYNEQFF. The DNA of the CDR3 is TGTGCCAGCAGCGAAGCACAGGGTCCCTACAATGAGCAGTTCTTC.

The genes are TRBV11-2 and TRBJ2-3; D remains ambiguous. Germline V gene lookup returns CDR1 SGHAT and CDR2 FQNNGV. The CDR3 runs to 15 residues. Trimming pared 1 base from V and 6 bases from J, leaving 14 bases between. DNA of the CDR3: TGTGCCAGCAGCTTAGTACCATTACCAGGTGATACGCAGTATTTT. Translating it yields CASSLVPLPGDTQYF. Based on the CDR3 plus reference TRBV11-2 and TRBJ2-3, the full variable domain is EAGVAQSPRYKIIEKRQSVAFWCNPISGHATLYWYQQILGQGPKLLIQFQNNGVVDDSQLPKDRFSAERLKGVDSTLKIQPAKLEDSAVYLCASSLVPLPGDTQYFGPGTRLTVL.

The V gene is TRBV6-6, the J gene TRBJ1-6; the D is unclear. CDR1 and CDR2 (germline): MNHNY, SVGAGI (reference sequence). The CDR3 length is 12 residues. V was pared by 6 bases and J by 7 bases, with 7 bases between. The CDR3 bases are TGTGCCAGCAGCCTCGCGAATTCACCCCTCCACTTT. It encodes CASSLANSPLHF.

The genes are TRBV19 and TRBJ2-2, with 8 bases matching TRBD2. CDR1 and CDR2 (germline): LNHDA, SQIVND (reference sequence). The CDR3 has 14 residues. V lost 3 bases and J lost 5; bases outside the gene matches: 2. The CDR3 DNA reads as TGTGCCAGTAGTATTCAGCGGGGGACCGGGGAGCTGTTTTTT. Its translation is CASSIQRGTGELFF.

V and J are TRBV4-3 and TRBJ2-5; 9 bases match TRBD2. CDR1 is LGHNA, CDR2 YSLEER, per germline. This CDR3 contains 17 residues. V lost 0 bases and J lost 5; bases outside the gene matches: 10. As DNA, the CDR3 is TGCGCCAGCAGCCAAGAGTTGATGCTAGCGGGGCGGGAGACCCAGTACTTC. Protein sequence: CASSQELMLAGRETQYF.

This chain joins TRBV21-1 and TRBJ2-5; whether TRBD2, the table's D call, matches the DNA was not checked. TRBV21-1 is a pseudogene segment. This CDR3 contains 17 residues. The CDR3 sequence is CASSKGLLALRRGTQYF. The CDR3 DNA reads as TGTGCCAGCAGCAAAGGATTGCTAGCACTAAGACGTGGGACCCAGTACTTC.

The CDR3: CASSGTGGEVEQYF. The CDR3 nucleotides are TGTGCCAGCAGCGGGACAGGGGGCGAAGTCGAGCAGTACTTC. This sequence joins TRBV6-5 and TRBJ2-7; 12 bases fit TRBD1. The CDR3 contains 14 residues. Unmatched junction bases numbered 6, after V lost 6 bases and J lost 6 bases. Looked up from germline, CDR1 is MNHEY and CDR2 is SVGAGI.

The chain is built from TRBV6-5 and TRBJ1-1; D may be TRBD1 (5 bases). The CDR3 has 12 amino acids. The germline V and J ends were trimmed by 11 bases and 4 bases, with 14 bases remaining between them. Germline V CDR1 and CDR2: MNHEY, SVGAGI. CDR3 coding DNA: TGTGCCTCGGGGGGGTTGAGCACTGAAGCTTTCTTT. Residues: CASGGLSTEAFF.

This sequence joins TRBV5-1 and TRBJ2-2; D remains unclear. CDR1 is SGHRS and CDR2 is YFSETQ in the germline V gene. V lost 0 bases, J lost 2 bases, and 8 bases lay in between. The CDR3 covers 15 residues. This CDR3 reads CASSLAAGNTGELFF. The CDR3 bases are TGCGCCAGCAGCTTGGCAGCAGGCAACACCGGGGAGCTGTTTTTT. Based on the CDR3 plus reference TRBV5-1 and TRBJ2-2, the full variable domain is KAGVTQTPRYLIKTRGQQVTLSCSPISGHRSVSWYQQTPGQGLQFLFEYFSETQRNKGNFPGRFSGRQFSNSRSEMNVSTLELGDSALYLCASSLAAGNTGELFFGEGSRLTVL.

The chain couples TRBV4-2 to TRBJ1-1; D is unresolved. This CDR3 region has 16 residues. V dropped 0 bases and J dropped 5 bases, with 16 bases sitting between them. Germline lookup yields CDR1 LGHNA and CDR2 YNFKEQ. CDR3 in amino acids: CASSQEGSAFGTEAFF. The DNA for the CDR3 is TGTGCCAGCAGCCAAGAAGGGTCGGCATTCGGGACTGAAGCTTTCTTT.

V is TRBV6-6 and J is TRBJ2-7; TRBD1 matches 8 bases. Germline values: CDR1 MNHNY, CDR2 SVGAGI (reference sequence). CDR3 length: 15 amino acids. J gave up 3 bases and V 6 bases, and 10 bases lay outside the gene matches. The DNA of the CDR3 is TGTGCCAGCAGGTCCGGGACAGGAGAATTCTACGAGCAGTACTTC. Translated: CASRSGTGEFYEQYF.

The chain joins TRBV30 to TRBJ2-7; weak D call: TRBD1 (5 bases). The V and J ends lost 0 bases and 3 bases respectively, with 21 bases between them. The CDR3 runs 17 residues. Germline-derived CDR1 and CDR2 are GTSNPN and SVGIG (reference sequence). The CDR3 protein is CAWSVPQGYLSYYEQYF. The CDR3 DNA follows: TGTGCCTGGAGTGTACCGCAGGGATACCTCTCTTACTACGAGCAGTACTTC.

The rearrangement joins TRBV18 to TRBJ1-4; maybe TRBD1 (5 bases). Germline loops: CDR1 KGHSH, CDR2 LQKENI. V lost 6 bases, J lost 0 bases, and 17 bases lay in between. There are 17 residues in the CDR3. The CDR3 DNA reads TGTGCCAGCTCCCACAATAAGGGACCGACAACTAATGAAAAACTGTTTTTT. Its protein product is CASSHNKGPTTNEKLFF.